This T cell receptor (beta chain) was found in a study of long-term antiretroviral therapy in people with HIV. Study-wide findings and caveats: ART adherence, viral resistance and therapy changes went undocumented. Dominant in the repertoire at all time points were clones expanded before ART. Once patients were on ART, diversity went higher but still fell short of transplant donor controls.

Investigators performed immunoSEQ version v3.0 at survey level. Libraries were prepared by immunoSEQ multiplex PCR; TCRdb keeps only in-frame clonotypes and omits some of them. Of some 21,000 clones listed, around 86% are singletons. The count of this clone is one. Its antigen remains unknown. Participants living with HIV all received treatment in the United States. V lost 4 bases and J lost 3, with 17 bases in between. The CDR3 runs to 16 residues. The germline CDR1 and CDR2 sequences are SGHRS and YFSETQ. The genes are TRBV5-1 and TRBJ2-1, with D tentatively TRBD2 (6 bases). The sequence came from a man aged 18 to 29 with HIV. The sequences come from unsorted PBMCs, collected 0.2 years before starting antiretroviral therapy. Written as DNA, the CDR3 is TGCGCCAGCAGCCCAACTCGGGGGTTTTTCTACAATGAGCAGTTCTTC. Encoded protein: CASSPTRGFFYNEQFF.